A selection of T cell receptor beta chains follows, all from one sample in a study of T cells in tuberculosis. TCRdb keeps only in-frame clones here, not all; method: immunoSEQ multiplex PCR. Here the sample spans fewer than 45,000 clones, 90% to 95% being singletons. The sample taken for sequencing was PBMCs. These receptors all come from a donor between 10 and 35 years old with latent tuberculosis or without tuberculosis infection. Each CDR3 is given with its conserved first and last residue. D genes are given only for firm matches. Clone size is given for some rows only: seen once, a few or many times, or a class if the clone is expanded.

D gene: TRBD1
V gene: TRBV10-3
clone size: NA
J gene: TRBJ2-2
CDR3 protein: CATNPGQVGTGELFF
CDR3 DNA: TGTGCCACAAACCCCGGACAGGTTGGCACCGGGGAGCTGTTTTTT

D gene: TRBD2
V gene: TRBV7-8
clone size: NA
J gene: TRBJ2-1
CDR3 protein: CASSPGTSGRRVREQFF
CDR3 DNA: TGTGCCAGCAGCCCAGGGACTAGCGGCCGTAGAGTGCGTGAGCAGTTCTTC

D gene: NA
V gene: TRBV5-1
clone size: NA
J gene: TRBJ1-1
CDR3 protein: CASTEWGPQGYNAFF
CDR3 DNA: TGCGCCAGCACCGAGTGGGGACCTCAGGGGTATAATGCTTTCTTT

D gene: NA
V gene: TRBV5-6
clone size: NA
J gene: TRBJ1-2
CDR3 protein: CASSLGQTYGYTF
CDR3 DNA: TGTGCCAGCAGCTTGGGACAGACCTATGGCTACACCTTC

D gene: NA
V gene: TRBV10-1
clone size: NA
J gene: TRBJ1-5
CDR3 protein: CASSEGNREASQPQHF
CDR3 DNA: TGCGCCAGCAGTGAGGGAAACAGGGAAGCGAGTCAGCCCCAGCATTTT

D gene: TRBD2
V gene: TRBV7-9
clone size: NA
J gene: TRBJ2-1
CDR3 protein: CASSPRAGTSYNEQFF
CDR3 DNA: TGTGCCAGCAGCCCGCGAGCGGGAACCTCCTACAATGAGCAGTTCTTC

D gene: NA
V gene: TRBV12-5
clone size: NA
J gene: TRBJ2-3
CDR3 protein: CASGPFRGASTDTQYF
CDR3 DNA: TGTGCTAGTGGCCCATTCAGGGGGGCGAGCACAGATACGCAGTATTTT

D gene: TRBD1
V gene: TRBV5-4
clone size: NA
J gene: TRBJ2-7
CDR3 protein: CASSLDRGYSYEQYF
CDR3 DNA: TGTGCCAGCAGCTTGGACAGGGGATACTCCTACGAGCAGTACTTC

D gene: NA
V gene: TRBV9
clone size: NA
J gene: TRBJ2-1
CDR3 protein: CASSVEDAGYNEQFF
CDR3 DNA: TGTGCCAGCAGCGTAGAGGATGCGGGTTACAATGAGCAGTTCTTC

D gene: NA
V gene: TRBV11-3
clone size: NA
J gene: TRBJ2-2
CDR3 protein: CASSLDSQGTGELFF
CDR3 DNA: TGTGCCAGCAGCCTCGACTCGCAGGGGACCGGGGAGCTGTTTTTT

D gene: TRBD2
V gene: TRBV11-1
clone size: NA
J gene: TRBJ2-7
CDR3 protein: CASSLGRLAAYEQYF
CDR3 DNA: TGTGCCAGCAGCTTAGGTCGACTAGCGGCCTACGAGCAGTACTTC

D gene: TRBD1
V gene: TRBV5-1
clone size: NA
J gene: TRBJ1-2
CDR3 protein: CASSEDRGVFDYGYTF
CDR3 DNA: TGCGCCAGCAGCGAGGACAGGGGGGTATTTGACTATGGCTACACCTTC

D gene: NA
V gene: TRBV14
clone size: NA
J gene: TRBJ2-2
CDR3 protein: CASSPSNTGELFF
CDR3 DNA: TGTGCCAGCAGCCCCTCGAACACCGGGGAGCTGTTTTTT

D gene: NA
V gene: TRBV18
clone size: NA
J gene: TRBJ1-4
CDR3 protein: CASSPWGDEKLFF
CDR3 DNA: TGTGCCAGCTCACCATGGGGGGATGAAAAACTGTTTTTT

D gene: TRBD1
V gene: TRBV9
clone size: NA
J gene: TRBJ1-6
CDR3 protein: CASSVAGTGIGSPLHF
CDR3 DNA: TGTGCCAGCAGCGTAGCGGGGACAGGGATCGGTTCACCCCTCCACTTT

D gene: NA
V gene: TRBV6-5
clone size: NA
J gene: TRBJ1-4
CDR3 protein: CASRTQGRANEKLFF
CDR3 DNA: TGTGCCAGCAGAACACAGGGCAGGGCTAATGAAAAACTGTTTTTT

D gene: NA
V gene: TRBV14
clone size: NA
J gene: TRBJ1-1
CDR3 protein: CASSRGGLPNMVF
CDR3 DNA: TGTGCCAGCTCCCGGGGGGGCCTCCCGAATATGGTCTTT

D gene: NA
V gene: TRBV6-6
clone size: once
J gene: TRBJ1-5
CDR3 protein: CASSFWGGNQPQHF
CDR3 DNA: TGTGCCAGCAGTTTTTGGGGGGGGAACCAGCCCCAGCATTTT

D gene: NA
V gene: TRBV21-1
clone size: NA
J gene: TRBJ1-1
CDR3 protein: CASRPMGQGHTEAFF
CDR3 DNA: TGTGCCAGCAGACCTATGGGACAGGGACACACTGAAGCTTTCTTT

D gene: TRBD1
V gene: TRBV19
clone size: NA
J gene: TRBJ2-5
CDR3 protein: CASSMRTGTQETQYF
CDR3 DNA: TGTGCCAGTAGTATGAGGACAGGGACCCAAGAGACCCAGTACTTC

D gene: NA
V gene: TRBV11-2
clone size: NA
J gene: TRBJ2-2
CDR3 protein: CASTLRASSAGELFF
CDR3 DNA: TGTGCCAGCACCCTCCGGGCTAGCTCGGCCGGGGAGCTGTTTTTT

D gene: NA
V gene: TRBV5-1
clone size: NA
J gene: TRBJ1-1
CDR3 protein: CASRPTPNWNTEAFF
CDR3 DNA: TGCGCCAGCCGGCCGACTCCTAATTGGAACACTGAAGCTTTCTTT

D gene: NA
V gene: TRBV5-8
clone size: once
J gene: TRBJ1-1
CDR3 protein: CASSLMELLMNTEAFF
CDR3 DNA: TGTGCCAGCAGCTTGATGGAGTTACTCATGAACACTGAAGCTTTCTTT

D gene: NA
V gene: TRBV18
clone size: NA
J gene: TRBJ2-2
CDR3 protein: CASSPISGARSNTGELFF
CDR3 DNA: TGTGCCAGCTCACCAATTTCAGGGGCCAGGAGTAACACCGGGGAGCTGTTTTTT

D gene: NA
V gene: TRBV14
clone size: NA
J gene: TRBJ1-2
CDR3 protein: CASSQGLGYTF
CDR3 DNA: TGTGCCAGCAGCCAAGGTCTTGGCTACACCTTC

D gene: TRBD2
V gene: TRBV27
clone size: NA
J gene: TRBJ2-4
CDR3 protein: CATRGVAKNIQYF
CDR3 DNA: TGTGCCACGCGGGGGGTAGCCAAAAACATTCAGTACTTC

D gene: NA
V gene: TRBV27
clone size: few
J gene: TRBJ1-5
CDR3 protein: CASRDLLGGSQPQHF
CDR3 DNA: TGTGCCAGCAGAGATTTGTTGGGGGGAAGTCAGCCCCAGCATTTT

D gene: NA
V gene: TRBV29-1
clone size: NA
J gene: TRBJ2-5
CDR3 protein: CSVEGQVQETQYF
CDR3 DNA: TGCAGCGTTGAAGGACAGGTTCAAGAGACCCAGTACTTC

D gene: TRBD1
V gene: TRBV5-1
clone size: NA
J gene: TRBJ1-5
CDR3 protein: CASSLGHPRDRKNQPQHF
CDR3 DNA: TGCGCCAGCAGCTTGGGACACCCCCGGGACAGGAAAAATCAGCCCCAGCATTTT

D gene: NA
V gene: TRBV4-1
clone size: NA
J gene: TRBJ1-2
CDR3 protein: CASSQAPGLSDYTF
CDR3 DNA: TGCGCCAGCAGCCAAGCCCCCGGGTTATCTGACTACACCTTC

D gene: TRBD1
V gene: TRBV7-2
clone size: NA
J gene: TRBJ2-7
CDR3 protein: CASSLVGTVTYEQYF
CDR3 DNA: TGTGCCAGCAGCTTAGTAGGGACAGTGACCTACGAGCAGTACTTC

D gene: NA
V gene: TRBV2
clone size: NA
J gene: TRBJ1-1
CDR3 protein: CASSEGRVNTEAFF
CDR3 DNA: TGTGCCAGCAGTGAAGGCAGGGTGAACACTGAAGCTTTCTTT

D gene: NA
V gene: TRBV18
clone size: NA
J gene: TRBJ1-3
CDR3 protein: CASSPTVMSSGNTIYF
CDR3 DNA: TGTGCCAGCTCACCAACAGTAATGAGCTCTGGAAACACCATATATTTT

D gene: TRBD1
V gene: TRBV15
clone size: NA
J gene: TRBJ2-3
CDR3 protein: CATSPGGVDTQYF
CDR3 DNA: TGTGCCACCAGCCCAGGGGGAGTGGATACGCAGTATTTT

D gene: TRBD2
V gene: TRBV10-3
clone size: once
J gene: TRBJ2-7
CDR3 protein: CASEPVLAGGPYEQYF
CDR3 DNA: TGTGCCTCCGAGCCGGTTCTAGCGGGAGGGCCGTACGAGCAGTACTTC

D gene: NA
V gene: TRBV5-6
clone size: NA
J gene: TRBJ2-7
CDR3 protein: CASSLQLAGEDSRF
CDR3 DNA: TGTGCCAGCAGCTTGCAACTAGCCGGAGAGGATAGTAGGTTC

D gene: TRBD2
V gene: TRBV5-1
clone size: NA
J gene: TRBJ2-3
CDR3 protein: CASSWRGETDTQYF
CDR3 DNA: TGCGCCAGCAGCTGGCGGGGGGAGACAGATACGCAGTATTTT

D gene: TRBD2
V gene: TRBV27
clone size: few
J gene: TRBJ2-7
CDR3 protein: CASSLSRGGHNEQYF
CDR3 DNA: TGTGCCAGCAGTTTATCCCGGGGGGGGCATAACGAGCAGTACTTC

D gene: NA
V gene: TRBV4-2
clone size: NA
J gene: TRBJ2-6
CDR3 protein: CASSQAISGSGANVLTF
CDR3 DNA: TGTGCCAGCAGCCAAGCCATTTCAGGGTCTGGGGCCAACGTCCTGACTTTC

D gene: NA
V gene: TRBV19
clone size: NA
J gene: TRBJ1-5
CDR3 protein: CASSPSNQPQHF
CDR3 DNA: TGTGCCAGTAGTCCGAGCAATCAGCCCCAGCATTTT

D gene: NA
V gene: TRBV14
clone size: NA
J gene: TRBJ1-5
CDR3 protein: CASSQGPGNQPQHF
CDR3 DNA: TGTGCCAGCAGCCAAGGTCCAGGCAATCAGCCCCAGCATTTT

D gene: NA
V gene: TRBV6-1
clone size: NA
J gene: TRBJ2-7
CDR3 protein: CASSEATFYEQYF
CDR3 DNA: TGTGCCAGCAGTGAAGCGACATTCTACGAGCAGTACTTC

D gene: NA
V gene: TRBV7-2
clone size: NA
J gene: TRBJ2-1
CDR3 protein: CASSLAGLLGPNGQFF
CDR3 DNA: TGTGCCAGCAGCTTAGCGGGACTCCTCGGGCCTAATGGGCAGTTCTTC

D gene: TRBD1
V gene: TRBV18
clone size: NA
J gene: TRBJ2-3
CDR3 protein: CASSPPGQGVRYF
CDR3 DNA: TGTGCCAGCTCACCACCCGGACAGGGCGTGCGGTATTTT

D gene: NA
V gene: TRBV4-1
clone size: NA
J gene: TRBJ2-2
CDR3 protein: CASSQRGMNTGELFF
CDR3 DNA: TGCGCCAGCAGCCAGAGAGGGATGAACACCGGGGAGCTGTTTTTT

D gene: NA
V gene: TRBV30
clone size: NA
J gene: TRBJ1-1
CDR3 protein: CAWSRTGEAFF
CDR3 DNA: TGTGCCTGGAGCCGTACAGGGGAAGCTTTCTTT

D gene: NA
V gene: TRBV6-1
clone size: NA
J gene: TRBJ1-2
CDR3 protein: CASSVAPGPVGYTF
CDR3 DNA: TGTGCCAGCAGTGTCGCACCAGGGCCGGTTGGCTACACCTTC

D gene: NA
V gene: TRBV18
clone size: NA
J gene: TRBJ2-1
CDR3 protein: CASSPQGAGPSYNEQFF
CDR3 DNA: TGTGCCAGCTCACCACAAGGGGCCGGCCCCTCCTACAATGAGCAGTTCTTC

D gene: TRBD1
V gene: TRBV30
clone size: NA
J gene: TRBJ1-5
CDR3 protein: CAWDRGTGGQPQHF
CDR3 DNA: TGTGCCTGGGATAGAGGGACAGGGGGTCAGCCCCAGCATTTT

D gene: NA
V gene: TRBV30
clone size: NA
J gene: TRBJ1-2
CDR3 protein: CAWSVGQPLYTF
CDR3 DNA: TGTGCCTGGAGTGTAGGACAGCCACTCTACACCTTC

D gene: NA
V gene: TRBV6-4
clone size: NA
J gene: TRBJ2-3
CDR3 protein: CASSDGAGSTDTQYF
CDR3 DNA: TGTGCCAGCAGTGACGGTGCAGGTAGCACAGATACGCAGTATTTT

D gene: NA
V gene: TRBV5-6
clone size: NA
J gene: TRBJ1-1
CDR3 protein: CASSLAWRGLNTEAFF
CDR3 DNA: TGTGCCAGCAGCTTGGCCTGGCGGGGACTGAACACTGAAGCTTTCTTT